The 27 T cell receptor beta chains below come from one sample, sequenced in a study of shared clonotypes between healthy human individuals. TCRdb keeps only in-frame clones here, not all; method: immunoSEQ multiplex PCR. The sample holds 640,000 or so clones, around 72% seen once. The sample was memory CD4+ T cells sorted from blood. Subset indicated: CD45RA-negative fraction. The source of these receptors is a woman aged 25 to 39 in good health.

The chain carries TRBV14 and TRBJ2-5; unclear D gene. The length of the CDR3 is 13 residues. V dropped 1 base and J dropped 2 bases, with 5 bases sitting between them. Germline lookup yields CDR1 SGHDN and CDR2 FVKESK. The CDR3 DNA sequence: TGTGCCAGCAGCCAAGGGTGGCAAGAGACCCAGTACTTC. Its translation: CASSQGWQETQYF.

This chain joins TRBV4-1 and TRBJ1-5, with D tentatively TRBD1 (5 bases). Between the trimmed V and J ends, which lost 2 bases and 7 bases, there was a span of 9 bases. Germline loops: CDR1 MGHRA, CDR2 YSYEKL. This CDR3 region has 13 residues. The DNA of the CDR3 is TGCGCCAGCAGCCAACAGGGAGTACAGCCCCAGCATTTT. Amino acid sequence: CASSQQGVQPQHF.

The chain is built from TRBV9 and TRBJ2-7; the match to TRBD2 covers 8 bases. The CDR3 contains 16 residues. V lost 0 bases, J lost 1 base, and 6 bases stayed unmatched. CDR1 SGDLS and CDR2 YYNGEE come from the germline V gene. The CDR3 region is CASSVDSVAGSYEQYF. CDR3 nucleotide sequence: TGTGCCAGCAGCGTAGATTCGGTAGCGGGGTCCTACGAGCAGTACTTC.

This clone was observed a single time. The rearrangement uses TRBV6-5 and TRBJ2-1; D possibly corresponds to TRBD2 (5 bases). Trimming took off 0 bases at V and 2 bases at J, with 5 bases between the two ends. Germline CDR1 is MNHEY and CDR2 is SVGAGI. The CDR3 spans 14 residues. The CDR3 sequence is CASSYSRAYNEQFF. Written as DNA, the CDR3 is TGTGCCAGCAGTTACTCGCGGGCCTACAATGAGCAGTTCTTC.

V is TRBV19 and J is TRBJ2-1, with D tentatively TRBD2 (5 bases). The CDR3 sequence is 14 residues long. The germline V gene has CDR1 LNHDA and CDR2 SQIVND (reference sequence). V shed 3 bases and J shed 7 bases, with 13 bases lying between them. The CDR3 loop is CASSIQDFRNEQFF. CDR3 DNA sequence: TGTGCCAGTAGTATCCAGGACTTTAGGAATGAGCAGTTCTTC.

This chain joins TRBV5-1 and TRBJ1-4, with D hard to call. Germline values: CDR1 SGHRS, CDR2 YFSETQ. The CDR3 is 15 amino acids. Trimming removed 0 bases from V and 5 bases from J, with 11 bases in between. Here the CDR3 reads CASSLGASENEKLFF. The CDR3 DNA is TGCGCCAGCAGCTTGGGGGCCTCAGAAAATGAAAAACTGTTTTTT.

The J gene is TRBJ1-1, the V gene TRBV5-8, with D unclear. CDR3 size: 13 residues. V was pared by 5 bases and J by 11 bases, with 19 bases between. Germline assignment: CDR1 SGHTS and CDR2 YDEGEE. CDR3 nucleotide sequence: TGTGCCAGCAGGCCTACTCGGCGCGGTCGGGCTTTCTTT. Its translation: CASRPTRRGRAFF. Full variable domain (outside the CDR3, taken from reference TRBV5-8 and TRBJ1-1): EAGVTQSPTHLIKTRGQQATLRCSPISGHTSVYWYQQALGLGLQFLLWYDEGEERNRGNFPPRFSGRQFPNYSSELNVNALELEDSALYLCASRPTRRGRAFFGQGTRLTVV.

J is TRBJ2-2 and V is TRBV25-1, with D perhaps TRBD2 (5 bases). V was trimmed by 4 bases and J by 7 bases, leaving 13 bases between them. Germline V gene data show CDR1 as MGHDK and CDR2 as SYGVNS. This CDR3 is built from 14 residues. CDR3 loop: CASSGARGGGELFF. CDR3 nucleotides: TGTGCCAGCAGTGGGGCCAGAGGAGGCGGGGAGCTGTTTTTT.

This clone was seen a single time. The chain couples TRBV18 to TRBJ2-1; D remains unclear. Germline assignment: CDR1 KGHSH and CDR2 LQKENI. Trimming removed 3 bases at V and 0 bases at J, with 15 bases between. There are 17 residues in the CDR3. The CDR3 nucleotides read TGTGCCAGCTCACCCCTTGGACCCGGAAGCTCCTACAATGAGCAGTTCTTC. Amino acid sequence: CASSPLGPGSSYNEQFF.

The chain joins TRBV28 to TRBJ1-1, with D perhaps TRBD1 (6 bases). The CDR3 runs 15 residues. V was trimmed by 6 bases and J by 1 base, leaving 15 bases between them. The germline V gene encodes CDR1 MDHEN and CDR2 SYDVKM. CDR3 residues: CASRIEQGRNTEAFF. The CDR3 nucleotides read TGTGCCAGCAGGATCGAGCAGGGGAGGAACACTGAAGCTTTCTTT.

This clone was recorded once. The chain uses TRBV6-1 and TRBJ2-7, with D unclear. Trimming left V 0 bases short and J 4 bases short, with 7 bases between. The CDR3 sequence is 13 residues long. The germline gives CDR1 MNHNS, CDR2 SASEGT. CDR3 protein: CASSEAGKYEQYF. The CDR3 DNA follows: TGTGCCAGCAGTGAAGCGGGGAAGTACGAGCAGTACTTC.

The J gene is TRBJ1-2, the V gene TRBV18; a weak D match, TRBD1 (5 bases). Deletions cut 6 bases from V and 4 bases from J, with 15 bases between. This CDR3 is built from 14 residues. Germline CDR1 KGHSH, CDR2 LQKENI. The CDR3 sequence is CASSRNLDSYGYTF. The CDR3 nucleotides are TGTGCCAGCTCCCGGAATCTAGACAGCTATGGCTACACCTTC.

The chain links TRBV14 to TRBJ1-4; D perhaps matches TRBD1 (5 bases). V lost 4 bases and J lost 4, with 10 bases in between. CDR1 and CDR2 (germline): SGHDN, FVKESK. The CDR3 contains 14 residues. Here the CDR3 reads CASSPGRINEKLFF. The CDR3 coding sequence is TGTGCCAGCAGCCCGGGACGGATTAATGAAAAACTGTTTTTT.

The rearrangement joins TRBV6-6 to TRBJ2-6; 7 positions agree with TRBD1. Per the germline V gene, CDR1 is MNHNY and CDR2 is SVGAGI (reference sequence). V dropped 6 bases and J dropped 2; count of bases not matched to a gene: 7. The CDR3 spans 16 residues. Here the CDR3 DNA reads TGTGCCAGCAGCCACTCCGACAGGGCTGGGGCCAACGTCCTGACTTTC. It encodes CASSHSDRAGANVLTF.

V usage is TRBV5-1 and J usage is TRBJ2-7; 12 bases agree with TRBD2. This CDR3 contains 17 residues. CDR1 and CDR2 (germline): SGHRS, YFSETQ. V shed 4 bases and J 2 bases; nucleotides not matched to a gene: 10. CDR3 DNA sequence: TGCGCCAGCAGCCTCGGCGCAGGACTAGCGGGAACCTACGAGCAGTACTTC. It translates to CASSLGAGLAGTYEQYF.

The V gene is TRBV18, the J gene TRBJ2-1; 10 nucleotides line up with TRBD2. The germline gives CDR1 KGHSH, CDR2 LQKENI. The CDR3 length is 14 residues. V lost 8 bases, J lost 5 bases, and 6 bases stayed unmatched. The chain's CDR3 is CASSTSGAHNEQFF. CDR3 coding DNA: TGTGCCAGCAGTACTAGCGGGGCCCACAATGAGCAGTTCTTC.

This rearrangement joins TRBV28 to TRBJ2-1; D is unclear. The CDR3 contains 11 residues. In germline, CDR1 is MDHEN, CDR2 SYDVKM. V was pared by 3 bases and J by 9 bases, with 6 bases between. CDR3 nucleotide sequence: TGTGCCAGCAGTTTTTTAGGTGAGCAGTTCTTC. Amino acid sequence: CASSFLGEQFF.

This rearrangement joins TRBV28 to TRBJ1-6; no reliable D call. This CDR3 is built from 14 residues. V lost 2 bases to trimming and J lost 6 bases, with 8 bases between them. From germline, CDR1 is MDHEN and CDR2 SYDVKM. CDR3 residues: CASSLGVSNSPLHF. As DNA, the CDR3 is TGTGCCAGCAGTTTAGGGGTTAGTAATTCACCCCTCCACTTT.

The rearrangement uses TRBV5-1 and TRBJ2-7, with D maybe TRBD1 (6 bases). With 4 bases removed from V and 7 bases from J, the gap between germline ends came to 18 bases. CDR1 and CDR2 from the germline V gene are SGHRS and YFSETQ. The CDR3 is 14 residues long. The CDR3 bases are TGCGCCAGCAGCCCGGGACATGAGGCGTCGGAGCAGTACTTC. It codes for CASSPGHEASEQYF.

This clone was counted only a few times. V is TRBV27 and J is TRBJ2-1, with D perhaps matching TRBD1 (7 bases). Germline values: CDR1 MNHEY, CDR2 SMNVEV (reference sequence). The CDR3 is 14 residues long. Here the CDR3 DNA reads TGTGCAACACAGGGGTCAGGGAGGACAAAGGAGCAGTTCTTC. Translated, it gives CATQGSGRTKEQFF.

The CDR3 region has the DNA TGTGCCAGCAGTTACTCGCTGCTAGCGGGATGGGAGCAGTTCTTC. This gives the protein CASSYSLLAGWEQFF. This chain joins TRBV6-5 and TRBJ2-1, with TRBD2 matching over 9 bases. The CDR3 is 15 residues long. CDR1 MNHEY and CDR2 SVGAGI come from the germline V gene. V was clipped by 0 bases and J by 10 bases; unmatched bases: 7.

Here the CDR3 reads CASRLAGGPGYNEQFF. For the CDR3, the DNA is TGCGCCAGCCGACTAGCGGGAGGGCCGGGGTACAATGAGCAGTTCTTC. The rearrangement uses TRBV5-1 and TRBJ2-1; 14 bases line up with TRBD2. The CDR3 is 16 residues long. The germline CDR1 and CDR2 sequences are SGHRS and YFSETQ. Trimming cost V 7 bases and J 4 bases; bases outside gene matches: 7. Filled out from reference TRBV5-1 and TRBJ2-1, the complete variable domain reads KAGVTQTPRYLIKTRGQQVTLSCSPISGHRSVSWYQQTPGQGLQFLFEYFSETQRNKGNFPGRFSGRQFSNSRSEMNVSTLELGDSALYLCASRLAGGPGYNEQFFGPGTRLTVL.

The chain recombines TRBV1 with TRBJ2-7. TRBV1 is given as a pseudogene. The CDR3 consists of 13 residues. The CDR3 coding sequence is TGCACCAGCAGCCAAGGTCCGGATTACGAGCAGTACTTC. Amino acids: CTSSQGPDYEQYF.

The chain couples TRBV21-1 to TRBJ2-7; the D call TRBD1 from the table was never checked on the DNA. TRBV21-1 is listed as a pseudogene. The CDR3 contains 16 residues. CDR3 sequence reads: CASRKVGGTGTGEQYF. The CDR3 DNA sequence: TGTGCCAGCAGGAAAGTAGGTGGGACAGGGACGGGGGAGCAGTACTTC.

The gene calls are TRBV6-6 and TRBJ2-5, with unresolved D. Germline CDR1 reads MNHNY; CDR2 reads SVGAGI (reference sequence). Trimming left V 6 bases short and J 5 bases short, with 16 bases between. The length of the CDR3 is 14 residues. The CDR3 here is CASSTQTGGETQYF. The CDR3 DNA reads as TGTGCCAGCAGCACCCAAACGGGTGGGGAGACCCAGTACTTC.

The chain uses TRBV5-4 and TRBJ2-1; 8 nucleotides line up with TRBD2. CDR1 SGHNT and CDR2 YYREEE come from the germline V gene (reference sequence). With 2 bases clipped from V and 7 bases from J, the junction kept 14 bases outside the gene matches. CDR3 length: 17 residues. CDR3 region: CASSFGSGSIPANEQFF. In nucleotides, the CDR3 is TGTGCCAGCAGCTTTGGAAGCGGGAGTATCCCCGCAAATGAGCAGTTCTTC.

This clone has just one count. The chain is built from TRBV9 and TRBJ2-7; D might be TRBD2 (5 bases). V was clipped by 0 bases and J by 4 bases, with 14 bases between them. Germline V gene data show CDR1 as SGDLS and CDR2 as YYNGEE. This CDR3 is built from 15 residues. The DNA of the CDR3 is TGTGCCAGCAGCGTAGAACTGGACTCGTCATACGAGCAGTACTTC. This translates into CASSVELDSSYEQYF. Drawing the rest from reference TRBV9 and TRBJ2-7, the complete variable domain is DSGVTQTPKHLITATGQRVTLRCSPRSGDLSVYWYQQSLDQGLQFLIQYYNGEERAKGNILERFSAQQFPDLHSELNLSSLELGDSALYFCASSVELDSSYEQYFGPGTRLTVT.